These 8 T cell receptor beta chains were all obtained from the same sample, sequenced in a study of T cell changes during pregnancy in multiple sclerosis. Clones were read by immunoSEQ multiplex PCR, and TCRdb kept only the in-frame ones, dropping some. The table records around 62,000 clones, 93% of them present only once. Sequenced material: CD8+ T cells from peripheral blood mononuclear cells, taken in the second trimester of pregnancy. Receptors originate from a female donor with multiple sclerosis, enrolled in a pregnancy study.

The chain combines TRBV7-6 with TRBJ2-2; TRBD1 matches 10 bases. After removal of 2 bases from V and 5 bases from J, the junction contained 8 bases not matched to a gene. CDR1 is SGHVS, CDR2 FNYEAQ, per germline. CDR3 length equals 17 residues. CDR3 protein: CASSLRTGTGDTGELFF. CDR3 in DNA: TGTGCCAGCAGCTTACGTACCGGGACAGGGGATACCGGGGAGCTGTTTTTT.

This chain links TRBV4-2 with TRBJ2-7; D is unresolved. CDR3 length equals 15 residues. CDR1 is LGHNA and CDR2 is YNFKEQ in the germline V gene. V was trimmed by 0 bases and J by 4 bases, leaving 13 bases between them. The CDR3 DNA reads TGTGCCAGCAGCCAAGATCGTTTAACGCGGTACGAGCAGTACTTC. Protein: CASSQDRLTRYEQYF.

J is TRBJ2-7 and V is TRBV9; possibly TRBD1 for D (6 bases). The V gene's germline CDR1 is SGDLS and CDR2 YYNGEE. This CDR3 region has 16 residues. V was cut by 3 bases and J by 2 bases, with 18 bases left in between. The CDR3 DNA follows: TGTGCCAGCAGCGACATACAGGGCTCGAGGACCTACGAGCAGTACTTC. Its protein is CASSDIQGSRTYEQYF.

In nucleotides, the CDR3 is TGTGCCATCACCCGGGACAGGACTGTCACCGGGGAGCTGTTTTTT. This gives the protein CAITRDRTVTGELFF. V is TRBV10-3 and J is TRBJ2-2, with TRBD1 matching 8 bases. V lost 7 bases to trimming and J lost 4 bases; unmatched junction nucleotides: 8. Germline V CDR1 and CDR2: ENHRY, SYGVKD. The CDR3 runs 15 residues.

This chain links TRBV19 with TRBJ1-3, with TRBD1 as a possible D gene (6 bases). Between the trimmed V and J ends, which lost 3 bases and 2 bases, there was a span of 11 bases. The CDR3 spans 15 residues. The germline gives CDR1 LNHDA, CDR2 SQIVND (reference sequence). CDR3 coding DNA: TGTGCCAGTAGTATTATCGGGGGGCCTGGAAACACCATATATTTT. Its translation is CASSIIGGPGNTIYF.

V usage is TRBV2 and J usage is TRBJ2-3, with D perhaps matching TRBD1 (5 bases). This CDR3 is built from 14 residues. Trimming cost V 3 bases and J 3 bases, with 10 bases left between them. Germline assignment: CDR1 SNHLY and CDR2 FYNNEI. In nucleotides, the CDR3 is TGTGCCAGCAGTGATATGCAGGGAACAGATACGCAGTATTTT. Translated: CASSDMQGTDTQYF.

The V gene is TRBV7-9, the J gene TRBJ2-2; no clear D gene. The germline gives CDR1 SEHNR, CDR2 FQNEAQ (reference sequence). V was clipped by 5 bases and J by 6 bases, with 13 bases between them. The CDR3 is 14 residues long. CDR3 loop: CASSLVAVPGELFF. CDR3 nucleotides: TGTGCCAGCAGCCTAGTGGCAGTCCCCGGGGAGCTGTTTTTT.

The rearrangement uses TRBV27 and TRBJ1-3, with D unresolved. The CDR3 has 15 residues. The V end was cut by 0 bases, the J end by 0 bases, with 6 bases between. Germline assignment: CDR1 MNHEY and CDR2 SMNVEV (reference sequence). Written as DNA, the CDR3 is TGTGCCAGCAGTTTATCGAGGAGCTCTGGAAACACCATATATTTT. Its protein is CASSLSRSSGNTIYF.